This paragraph reports one TCR beta chain. Its antigen remains unidentified. The sample holds no much larger clone one base away, and base qualities are not on file. The data are from a study of T cell responses to AZD1222 COVID-19 vaccine (TCRdb year 2021). In the study overall: AZD1222 recipients whose second dose came at about 4 weeks and those whose second dose came at about 12 weeks were combined into one group, since spike-specific TCR depth and breadth did not differ between the two schedules. Enrollment into the trials was organized by age into subgroups of 18-55, 56-69 and 70-plus years, and those subgroups contained about 150, 27 and 61 TCR-sequenced participants, respectively. TCR sequencing covered approximately 230 trial participants: some 210 given two doses of AZD1222 and around 25 given two doses of MenACWY control vaccine.

Overall study outcomes, separate from this receptor: The whole spike protein was spanned by vaccine-associated CD4 TCRs, and dominant responses were seen in regions 160-218 and 743-854. Because no day 14 peak-response samples were available, the repertoires could be characterized only after the peak T cell response. A significant rise in spike-specific TCR breadth and depth was observed after two AZD1222 doses relative to day 0 and relative to MenACWY recipients. Reportedly, close to half of the unique spike-specific TCRs recognized epitopes lying outside the regions that are mutated in the B.1.351 and B.1.1.7 variants. In the small 56-69-year group, the increase in depth fell short of significance, most likely because of low power. Conclusions about previously exposed vaccinees are limited, since just 6 or 7 AZD1222 recipients were seropositive for SARS-CoV-2 at baseline. Participants were mostly white British, with more females than males. The authors suggested clonal diversity may have been underestimated.

The CDR3 regions of human TCRbeta chains were analyzed by immunosequencing. Under the source paper's analysis protocol: TCRs in the repertoires were compared against a reference library of SARS-CoV-2-specific TCRs that had been generated with the MIRA antigen-specificity platform. Breadth was defined as the fraction of unique TCRs that were SARS-CoV-2-associated, and depth was defined as the fraction of total T cells that were SARS-CoV-2-associated. Using the MIRA data, each spike-specific TCR was mapped to the spike region that the TCR reacts to and placed in a CD4 or CD8 class. Log10-transformed breadth and depth values were compared by one-way ANOVA with Sidak's multiple comparisons tests. TCRdb took this table from immuneACCESS and kept in-frame rearrangements with V and J called. Such tables lack part of the clones; where checked against another copy, unresolved V genes explain under half of the gap, and the rest is unexplained. V, J and clone size reflect that table, while D and trimming were determined from the DNA. For this sample the table gives over 100,000 clones, of which roughly 87% were detected only once. Of the sample, approximately 4.7% is held by the ten largest clones.

In light of the paper, this sample's time point label describes: baseline before first vaccination. Vaccinee samples came from UK trials COV001 and COV002, including a single-blind randomized controlled phase 2/3 trial of AZD1222 (ChAdOx1 nCoV-19) in healthy adults. Trial participant PBMC samples were collected at day 0 and day 28 after the second dose for TCRbeta chain sequencing. V and J are trimmed by 3 bases and 5 bases, and the gene matches miss 9 bases of the junction. Reading from cysteine to phenylalanine, the CDR3 counts 16 amino acids. Here the CDR3 DNA is all that survives: 48 bases in frame from base 1. The germline V gene sets CDR1 to SGHVS and CDR2 to FQNEAQ.

The material was peripheral blood, obtained on day 0 of AZD1222 vaccination. Recombination connected TRBV7-8 to TRBJ2-5; the central 10 bases match TRBD2. The source is an adult in good health. The nucleotide sequence is TGTGCCAGCAGCTTGGGGCTAGCGGGAGACGGGGAGACCCAGTACTTC. This translates into CASSLGLAGDGETQYF.